The source of this TCR beta chain is a study of blood T cells in healthy people across ages. The sample holds many counts of this clonotype. Primed by a sample-barcoded 5' primer and a J-beta primer mix, a second PCR proceeded for about 6 to 11 cycles. Per-sample output comprised a minimum of 3 million paired-end reads containing CDR3. One entry per CDR3 protein results from TCRdb running MiXCR on the 5' RACE reads. The data contain around 1,700,000 distinct CDR3 sequences, approximately 30% of them singletons. CDR1 is SGHTA and CDR2 is FQGNSA in the germline V gene. This CDR3 comprises 15 residues. The V gene lost 3 bases and the J gene lost 0 bases, with 6 bases spanning the gap.

The receptor's source is a woman in her 30s in good health. Specimen: blood. This chain connects TRBV7-2 to TRBJ2-6, with D uncertain. CDR3 DNA sequence: TGTGCCAGCAGCTTGGTACGCTCTGGGGCCAACGTCCTGACTTTC. Its translation is CASSLVRSGANVLTF. Full variable domain (remainder filled in from reference TRBV7-2 and TRBJ2-6): GAGVSQSPSNKVTEKGKDVELRCDPISGHTALYWYRQSLGQGLEFLIYFQGNSAPDKSGLPSDRFSAERTGGSVSTLTIQRTQQEDSAVYLCASSLVRSGANVLTFGAGSRLTVL.